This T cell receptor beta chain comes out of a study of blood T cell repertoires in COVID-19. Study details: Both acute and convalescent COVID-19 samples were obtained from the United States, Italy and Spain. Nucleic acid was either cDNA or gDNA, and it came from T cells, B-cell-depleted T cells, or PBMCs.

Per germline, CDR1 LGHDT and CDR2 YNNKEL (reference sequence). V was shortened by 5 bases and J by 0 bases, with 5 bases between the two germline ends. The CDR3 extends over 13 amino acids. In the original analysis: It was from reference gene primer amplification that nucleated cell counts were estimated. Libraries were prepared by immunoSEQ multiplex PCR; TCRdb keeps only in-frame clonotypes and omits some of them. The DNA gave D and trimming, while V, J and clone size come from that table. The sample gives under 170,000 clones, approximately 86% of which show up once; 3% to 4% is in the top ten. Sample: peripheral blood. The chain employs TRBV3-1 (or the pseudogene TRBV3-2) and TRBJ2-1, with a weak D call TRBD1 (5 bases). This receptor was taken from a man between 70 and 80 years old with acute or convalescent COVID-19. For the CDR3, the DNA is TGTGCCAGCAGCGACAGCTCCTACAATGAGCAGTTCTTC. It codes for CASSDSSYNEQFF.